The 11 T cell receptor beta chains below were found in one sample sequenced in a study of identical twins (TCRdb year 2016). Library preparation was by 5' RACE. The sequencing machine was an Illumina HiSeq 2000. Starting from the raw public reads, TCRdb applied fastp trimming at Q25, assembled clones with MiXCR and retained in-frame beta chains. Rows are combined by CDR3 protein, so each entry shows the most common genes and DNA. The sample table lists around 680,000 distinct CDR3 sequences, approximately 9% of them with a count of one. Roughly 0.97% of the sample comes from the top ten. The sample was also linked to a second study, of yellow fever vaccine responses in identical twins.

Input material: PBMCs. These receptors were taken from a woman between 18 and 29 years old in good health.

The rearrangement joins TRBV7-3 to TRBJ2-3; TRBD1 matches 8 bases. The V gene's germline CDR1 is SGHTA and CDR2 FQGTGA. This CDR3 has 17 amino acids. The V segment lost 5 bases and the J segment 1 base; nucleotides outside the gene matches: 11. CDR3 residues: CASSRRVPGQGTDTQYF. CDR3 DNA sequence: TGTGCCAGCAGCCGTAGGGTACCGGGACAGGGCACAGATACGCAGTATTTT. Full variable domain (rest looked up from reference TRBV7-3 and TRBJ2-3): GAGVSQTPSNKVTEKGKYVELRCDPISGHTALYWYRQSLGQGPEFLIYFQGTGAADDSGLPNDRFFAVRPEGSVSTLKIQRTERGDSAVYLCASSRRVPGQGTDTQYFGPGTRLTVL.

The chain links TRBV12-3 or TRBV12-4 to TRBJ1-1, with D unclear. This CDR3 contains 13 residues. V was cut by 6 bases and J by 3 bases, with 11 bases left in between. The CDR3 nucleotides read TGTGCCAGCAGCCCAGGTTCAGACACTGAAGCTTTCTTT. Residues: CASSPGSDTEAFF.

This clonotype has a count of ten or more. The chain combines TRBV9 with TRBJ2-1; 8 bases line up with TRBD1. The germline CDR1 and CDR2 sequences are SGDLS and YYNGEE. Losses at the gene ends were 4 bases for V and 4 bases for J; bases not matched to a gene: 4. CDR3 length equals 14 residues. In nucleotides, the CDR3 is TGTGCCAGCAGCACCCGGACAGGGTACAATGAGCAGTTCTTC. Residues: CASSTRTGYNEQFF.

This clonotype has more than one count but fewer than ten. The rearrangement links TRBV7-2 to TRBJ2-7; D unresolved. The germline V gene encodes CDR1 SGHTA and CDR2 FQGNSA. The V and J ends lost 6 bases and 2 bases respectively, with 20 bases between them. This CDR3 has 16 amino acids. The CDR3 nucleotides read TGTGCCAGCAGTTCAGGTTCCCTTACTCCTACCTACGAGCAGTACTTC. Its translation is CASSSGSLTPTYEQYF. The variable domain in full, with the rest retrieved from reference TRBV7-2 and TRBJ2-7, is GAGVSQSPSNKVTEKGKDVELRCDPISGHTALYWYRQSLGQGLEFLIYFQGNSAPDKSGLPSDRFSAERTGGSVSTLTIQRTQQEDSAVYLCASSSGSLTPTYEQYFGPGTRLTVT.

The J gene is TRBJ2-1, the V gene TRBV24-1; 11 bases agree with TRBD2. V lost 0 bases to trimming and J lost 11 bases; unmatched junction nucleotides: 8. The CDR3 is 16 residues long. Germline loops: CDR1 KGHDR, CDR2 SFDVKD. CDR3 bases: TGTGCCACCAGTGATTTGCCGACTAGCGGGATATCTAAGCAGTTCTTC. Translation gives CATSDLPTSGISKQFF.

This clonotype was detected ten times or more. The CDR3 DNA reads TGCGCCAGCAGCTTCGGGACACTCTCCTACAATGAGCAGTTCTTC. This codes for CASSFGTLSYNEQFF. The chain links TRBV5-1 to TRBJ2-1, with TRBD1 as a possible D gene (6 bases). Deletions cut 2 bases from V and 0 bases from J, with 9 bases between. The CDR3 is 15 residues long. The germline gives CDR1 SGHRS, CDR2 YFSETQ.

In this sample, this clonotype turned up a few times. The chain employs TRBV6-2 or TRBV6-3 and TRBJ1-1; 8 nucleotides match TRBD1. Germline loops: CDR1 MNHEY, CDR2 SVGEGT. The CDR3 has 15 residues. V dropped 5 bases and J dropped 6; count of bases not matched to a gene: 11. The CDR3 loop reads CASSPHYRGDAEAFF. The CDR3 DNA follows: TGTGCCAGCAGTCCACATTACAGGGGGGACGCTGAAGCTTTCTTT.

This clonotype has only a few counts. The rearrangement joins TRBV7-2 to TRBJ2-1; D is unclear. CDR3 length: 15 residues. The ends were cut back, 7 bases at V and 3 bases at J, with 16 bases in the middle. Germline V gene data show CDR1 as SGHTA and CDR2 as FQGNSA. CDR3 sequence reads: CASTKGSPVYNEQFF. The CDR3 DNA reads TGTGCCAGCACCAAAGGCAGTCCAGTCTACAATGAGCAGTTCTTC.

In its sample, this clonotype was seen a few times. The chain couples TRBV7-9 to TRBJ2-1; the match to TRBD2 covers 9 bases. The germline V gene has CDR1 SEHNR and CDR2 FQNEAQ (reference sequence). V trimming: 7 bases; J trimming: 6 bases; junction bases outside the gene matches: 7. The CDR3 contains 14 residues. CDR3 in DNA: TGTGCCAGCATAGAGACTAGCGGTTCCAATGAGCAGTTCTTC. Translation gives CASIETSGSNEQFF.

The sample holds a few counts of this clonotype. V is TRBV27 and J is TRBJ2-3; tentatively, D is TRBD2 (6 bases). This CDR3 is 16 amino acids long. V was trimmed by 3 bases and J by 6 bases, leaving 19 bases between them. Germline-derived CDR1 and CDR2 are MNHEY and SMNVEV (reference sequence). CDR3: CASSFRRGVSGDTQYF. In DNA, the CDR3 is TGTGCCAGCAGTTTCCGGCGCGGGGTCTCGGGGGATACGCAGTATTTT.

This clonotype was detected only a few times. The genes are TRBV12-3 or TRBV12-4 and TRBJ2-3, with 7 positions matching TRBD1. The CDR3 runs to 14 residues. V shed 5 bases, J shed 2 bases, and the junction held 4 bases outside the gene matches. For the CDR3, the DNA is TGTGCCAGCAGTAGGGACAGATACACAGATACGCAGTATTTT. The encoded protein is CASSRDRYTDTQYF.